This T cell receptor beta chain was sequenced in a study of CD4 T cells in relation to SARS-CoV-2 and coronaviruses. Naive and memory CD4+ T cells came from enriched cryopreserved PBMCs. The study's findings and limits: Samples before the pandemic and after infection were not matched within any donor. Compared with monoreactive clones, crossreactive clones showed significantly weaker SARS-CoV-2 expansion.

Some clones are missing from TCRdb's copy, which holds only in-frame ones; the method was immunoSEQ multiplex PCR. Here the sample spans 58,000 or so clones, roughly nine tenths being singletons. The V and J ends lost 5 bases and 3 bases, in that order; junction bases with no gene match: 18. The CDR3 totals 18 residues. CDR1 is MNHEY, CDR2 SMNVEV, per germline (reference sequence). For this clone: Antigen specificity is unknown.

The source is an adult with COVID-19. Sample: naive CD4+ T cells from PBMCs. Stated subset: naive CD4+ T cells isolated by negative enrichment. The rearrangement joins TRBV27 to TRBJ1-1; TRBD1 aligns across 7 bases. The CDR3 is CASSPYHGTAQWDTEAFF. The DNA for the CDR3 is TGTGCCAGCAGTCCGTACCACGGGACAGCGCAGTGGGACACTGAAGCTTTCTTT.